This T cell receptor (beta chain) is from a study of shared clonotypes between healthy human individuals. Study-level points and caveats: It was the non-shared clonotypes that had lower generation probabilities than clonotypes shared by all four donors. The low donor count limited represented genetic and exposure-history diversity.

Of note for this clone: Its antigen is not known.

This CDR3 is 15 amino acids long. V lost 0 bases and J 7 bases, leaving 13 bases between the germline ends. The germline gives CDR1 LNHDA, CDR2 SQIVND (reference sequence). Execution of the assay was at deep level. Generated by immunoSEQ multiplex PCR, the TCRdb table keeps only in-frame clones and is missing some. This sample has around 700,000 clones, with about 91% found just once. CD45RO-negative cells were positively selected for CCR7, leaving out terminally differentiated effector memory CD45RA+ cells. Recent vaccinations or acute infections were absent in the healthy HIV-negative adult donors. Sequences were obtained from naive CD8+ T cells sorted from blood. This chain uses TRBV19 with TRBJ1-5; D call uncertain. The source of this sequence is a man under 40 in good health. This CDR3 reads CASSIDFAVVQPQHF. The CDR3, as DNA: TGTGCCAGTAGTATAGATTTCGCGGTGGTGCAGCCCCAGCATTTT.